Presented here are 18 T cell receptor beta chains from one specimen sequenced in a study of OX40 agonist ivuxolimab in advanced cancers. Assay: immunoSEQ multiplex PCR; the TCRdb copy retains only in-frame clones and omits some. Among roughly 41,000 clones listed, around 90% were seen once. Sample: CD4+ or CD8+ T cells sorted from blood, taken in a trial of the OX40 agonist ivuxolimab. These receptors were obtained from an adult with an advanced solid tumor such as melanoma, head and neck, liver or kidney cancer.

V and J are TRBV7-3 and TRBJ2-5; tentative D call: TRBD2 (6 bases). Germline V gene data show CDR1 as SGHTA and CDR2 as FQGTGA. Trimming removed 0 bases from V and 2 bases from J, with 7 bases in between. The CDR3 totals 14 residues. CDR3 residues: CASSLTSGQETQYF. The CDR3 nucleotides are TGTGCCAGCAGCTTAACTAGCGGACAAGAGACCCAGTACTTC.

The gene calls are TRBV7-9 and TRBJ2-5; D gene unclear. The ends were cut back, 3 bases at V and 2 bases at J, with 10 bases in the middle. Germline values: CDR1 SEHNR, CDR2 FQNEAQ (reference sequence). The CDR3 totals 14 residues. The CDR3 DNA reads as TGTGCCAGCAGCTTTTGGGCAGAGCAAGAGACCCAGTACTTC. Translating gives CASSFWAEQETQYF.

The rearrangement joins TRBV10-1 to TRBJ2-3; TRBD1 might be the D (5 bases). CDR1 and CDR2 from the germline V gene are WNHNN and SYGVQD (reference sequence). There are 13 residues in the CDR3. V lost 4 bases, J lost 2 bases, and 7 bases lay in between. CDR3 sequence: CASSVGDTDTQYF. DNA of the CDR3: TGCGCCAGCAGTGTAGGGGACACAGATACGCAGTATTTT.

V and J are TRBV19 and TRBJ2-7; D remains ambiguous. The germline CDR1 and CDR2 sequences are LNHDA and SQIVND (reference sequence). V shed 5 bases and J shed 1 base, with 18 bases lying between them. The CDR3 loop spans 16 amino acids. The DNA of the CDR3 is TGTGCCAGTAGTCCAGGACGTCGCCTGCCTTCCTACGAGCAGTACTTC. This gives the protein CASSPGRRLPSYEQYF. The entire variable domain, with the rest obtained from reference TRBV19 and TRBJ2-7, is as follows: DGGITQSPKYLFRKEGQNVTLSCEQNLNHDAMYWYRQDPGQGLRLIYYSQIVNDFQKGDIAEGYSVSREKKESFPLTVTSAQKNPTAFYLCASSPGRRLPSYEQYFGPGTRLTVT.

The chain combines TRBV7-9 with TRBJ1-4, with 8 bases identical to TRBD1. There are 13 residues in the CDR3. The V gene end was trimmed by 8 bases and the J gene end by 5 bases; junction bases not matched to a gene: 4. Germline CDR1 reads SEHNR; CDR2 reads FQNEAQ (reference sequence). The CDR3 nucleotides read TGTGCCAGCGTCAGGGGGCGGAATGAAAAACTGTTTTTT. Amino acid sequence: CASVRGRNEKLFF. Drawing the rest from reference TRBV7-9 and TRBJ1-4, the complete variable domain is DTGVSQNPRHKITKRGQNVTFRCDPISEHNRLYWYRQTLGQGPEFLTYFQNEAQLEKSRLLSDRFSAERPKGSFSTLEIQRTEQGDSAMYLCASVRGRNEKLFFGSGTQLSVL.

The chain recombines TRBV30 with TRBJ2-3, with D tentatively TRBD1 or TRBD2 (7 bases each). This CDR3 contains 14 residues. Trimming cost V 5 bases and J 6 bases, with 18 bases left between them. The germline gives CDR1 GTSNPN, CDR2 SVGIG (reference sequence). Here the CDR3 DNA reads TGTGCCTGGGGGGGGGACAGTCAAGAGGATACGCAGTATTTT. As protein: CAWGGDSQEDTQYF.

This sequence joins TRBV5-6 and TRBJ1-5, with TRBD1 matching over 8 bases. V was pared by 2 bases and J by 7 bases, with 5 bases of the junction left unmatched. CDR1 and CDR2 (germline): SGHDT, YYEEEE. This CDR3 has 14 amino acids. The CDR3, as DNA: TGTGCCAGCAGCTTTTGGACAGGGCGGCAGCCCCAGCATTTT. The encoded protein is CASSFWTGRQPQHF.

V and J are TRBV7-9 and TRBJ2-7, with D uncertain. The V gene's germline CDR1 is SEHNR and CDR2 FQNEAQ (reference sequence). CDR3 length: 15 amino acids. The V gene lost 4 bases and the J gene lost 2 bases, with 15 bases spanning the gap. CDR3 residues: CASSSEPEVPYEQYF. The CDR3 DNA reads TGTGCCAGCAGCTCCGAACCCGAGGTCCCCTACGAGCAGTACTTC. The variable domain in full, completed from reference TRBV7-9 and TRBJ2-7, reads DTGVSQNPRHKITKRGQNVTFRCDPISEHNRLYWYRQTLGQGPEFLTYFQNEAQLEKSRLLSDRFSAERPKGSFSTLEIQRTEQGDSAMYLCASSSEPEVPYEQYFGPGTRLTVT.

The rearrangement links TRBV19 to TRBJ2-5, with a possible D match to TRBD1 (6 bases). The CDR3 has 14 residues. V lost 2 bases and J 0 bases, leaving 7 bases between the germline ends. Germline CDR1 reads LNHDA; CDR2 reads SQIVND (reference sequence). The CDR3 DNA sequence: TGTGCCAGTAGTATACAGGGGTACCAAGAGACCCAGTACTTC. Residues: CASSIQGYQETQYF.

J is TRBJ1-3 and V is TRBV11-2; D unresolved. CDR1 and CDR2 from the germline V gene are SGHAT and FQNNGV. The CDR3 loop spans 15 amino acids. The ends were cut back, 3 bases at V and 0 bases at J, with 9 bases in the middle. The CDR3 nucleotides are TGTGCCAGCAGCTTCGGACGGTACTCTGGAAACACCATATATTTT. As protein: CASSFGRYSGNTIYF.

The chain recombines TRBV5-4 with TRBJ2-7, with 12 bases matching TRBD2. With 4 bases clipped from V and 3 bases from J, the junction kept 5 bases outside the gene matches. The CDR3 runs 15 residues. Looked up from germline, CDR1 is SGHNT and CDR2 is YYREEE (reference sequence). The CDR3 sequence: CASSPGLAGHYEQYF. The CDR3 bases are TGTGCCAGCAGCCCGGGACTAGCGGGCCACTACGAGCAGTACTTC.

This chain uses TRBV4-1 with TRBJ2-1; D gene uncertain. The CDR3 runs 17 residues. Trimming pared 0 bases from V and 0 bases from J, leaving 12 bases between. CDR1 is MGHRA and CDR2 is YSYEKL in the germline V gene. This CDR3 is CASSQDLGPFSYNEQFF. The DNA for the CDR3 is TGCGCCAGCAGCCAAGATCTGGGCCCCTTCTCCTACAATGAGCAGTTCTTC.

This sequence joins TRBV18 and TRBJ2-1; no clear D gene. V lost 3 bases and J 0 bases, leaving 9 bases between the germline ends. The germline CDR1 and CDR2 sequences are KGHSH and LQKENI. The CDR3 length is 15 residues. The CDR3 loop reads CASSPTESSYNEQFF. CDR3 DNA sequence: TGTGCCAGCTCACCGACGGAAAGCTCCTACAATGAGCAGTTCTTC. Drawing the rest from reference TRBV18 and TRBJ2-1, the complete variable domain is NAGVMQNPRHLVRRRGQEARLRCSPMKGHSHVYWYRQLPEEGLKFMVYLQKENIIDESGMPKERFSAEFPKEGPSILRIQQVVRGDSAAYFCASSPTESSYNEQFFGPGTRLTVL.

The CDR3 sequence: CASSLVSALAALSYEQYF. The DNA of the CDR3 is TGCGCCAGCAGCTTGGTTTCGGCATTGGCGGCCTTAAGCTACGAGCAGTACTTC. The V and J genes are TRBV5-1 and TRBJ2-7; D is unclear. The CDR3 is 18 amino acids. Trimming stripped 0 bases from V and 3 bases from J, with 22 bases between. Germline lookup yields CDR1 SGHRS and CDR2 YFSETQ.

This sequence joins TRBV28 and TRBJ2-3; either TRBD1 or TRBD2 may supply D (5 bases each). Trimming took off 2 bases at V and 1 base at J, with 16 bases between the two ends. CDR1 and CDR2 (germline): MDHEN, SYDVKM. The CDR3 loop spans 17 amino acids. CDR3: CASSLLTRGRGTDTQYF. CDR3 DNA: TGTGCCAGCAGTTTACTGACCCGGGGCAGGGGCACAGATACGCAGTATTTT.

In nucleotides, the CDR3 is TGTGCCAGTACTCCGGACAGAGAGTATGGCTACACCTTC. Protein product: CASTPDREYGYTF. V gene TRBV19 combines with J gene TRBJ1-2, with D possibly TRBD1 on 6 matching bases. V shed 7 bases and J shed 5 bases, with 14 bases lying between them. CDR3 length equals 13 residues. Looked up from germline, CDR1 is LNHDA and CDR2 is SQIVND (reference sequence).

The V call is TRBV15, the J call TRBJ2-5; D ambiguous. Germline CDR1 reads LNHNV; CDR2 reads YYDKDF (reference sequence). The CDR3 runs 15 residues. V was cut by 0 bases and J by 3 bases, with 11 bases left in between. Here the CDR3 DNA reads TGTGCCACCAGCAGAGACCCCCTGACGAAAGAGACCCAGTACTTC. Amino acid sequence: CATSRDPLTKETQYF.

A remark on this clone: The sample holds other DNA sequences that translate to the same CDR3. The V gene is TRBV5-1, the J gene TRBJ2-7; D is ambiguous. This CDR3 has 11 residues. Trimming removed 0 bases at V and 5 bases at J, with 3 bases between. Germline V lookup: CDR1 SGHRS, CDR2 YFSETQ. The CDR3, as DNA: TGCGCCAGCAGCTTGGGAGACGAGCAGTACTTC. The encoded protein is CASSLGDEQYF.